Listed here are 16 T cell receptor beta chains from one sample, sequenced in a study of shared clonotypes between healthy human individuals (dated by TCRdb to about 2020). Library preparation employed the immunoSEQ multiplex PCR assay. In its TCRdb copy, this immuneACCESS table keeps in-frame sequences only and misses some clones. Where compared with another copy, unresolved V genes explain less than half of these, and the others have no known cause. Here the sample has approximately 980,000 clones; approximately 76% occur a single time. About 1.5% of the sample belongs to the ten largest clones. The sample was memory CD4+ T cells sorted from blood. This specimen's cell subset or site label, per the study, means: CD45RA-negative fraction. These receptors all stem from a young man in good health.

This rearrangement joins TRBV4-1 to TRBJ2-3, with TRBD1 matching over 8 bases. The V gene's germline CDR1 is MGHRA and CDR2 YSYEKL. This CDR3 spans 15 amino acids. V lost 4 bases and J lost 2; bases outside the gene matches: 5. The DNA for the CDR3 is TGCGCCAGCAGCCTCGGACAGGGAAACACAGATACGCAGTATTTT. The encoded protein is CASSLGQGNTDTQYF.

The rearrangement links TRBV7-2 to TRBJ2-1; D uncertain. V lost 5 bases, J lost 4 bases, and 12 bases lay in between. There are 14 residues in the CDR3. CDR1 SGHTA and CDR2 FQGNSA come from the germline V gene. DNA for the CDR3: TGTGCCAGCAGCCCCCCCGCACAGTACAATGAGCAGTTCTTC. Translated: CASSPPAQYNEQFF.

The CDR3 loop reads CASSLEQGTAYEQYF. The DNA for the CDR3 is TGCGCCAGCAGCTTGGAACAGGGGACCGCCTACGAGCAGTACTTC. The J gene is TRBJ2-7, the V gene TRBV5-1; 7 positions agree with TRBD1. In germline, CDR1 is SGHRS, CDR2 YFSETQ. J gave up 2 bases and V 0 bases, and 5 bases lay outside the gene matches. This CDR3 has 15 amino acids.

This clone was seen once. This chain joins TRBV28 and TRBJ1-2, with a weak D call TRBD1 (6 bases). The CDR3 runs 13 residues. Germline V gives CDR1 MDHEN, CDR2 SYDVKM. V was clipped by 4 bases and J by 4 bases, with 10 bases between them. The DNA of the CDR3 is TGTGCCAGCAGTTCCGGGGGCCTCTATGGCTACACCTTC. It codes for CASSSGGLYGYTF.

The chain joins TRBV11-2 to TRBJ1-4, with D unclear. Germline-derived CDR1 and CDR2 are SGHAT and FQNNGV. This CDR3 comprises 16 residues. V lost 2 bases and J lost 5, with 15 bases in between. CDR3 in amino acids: CASSLPTAHGNEKLFF. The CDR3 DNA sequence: TGTGCCAGCAGCTTACCTACGGCACATGGGAATGAAAAACTGTTTTTT.

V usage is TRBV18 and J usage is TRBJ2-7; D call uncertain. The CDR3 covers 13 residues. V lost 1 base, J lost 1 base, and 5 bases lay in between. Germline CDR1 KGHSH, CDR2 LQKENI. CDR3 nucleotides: TGTGCCAGCTCACCACAGCGTTCCTACGAGCAGTACTTC. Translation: CASSPQRSYEQYF.

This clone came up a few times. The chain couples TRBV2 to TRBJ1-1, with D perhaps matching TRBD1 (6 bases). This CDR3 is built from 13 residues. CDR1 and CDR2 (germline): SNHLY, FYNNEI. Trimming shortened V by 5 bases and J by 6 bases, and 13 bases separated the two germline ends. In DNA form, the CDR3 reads TGTGCCAGCAGTCTAGGACAGTTGCCTGAAGCTTTCTTT. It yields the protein CASSLGQLPEAFF.

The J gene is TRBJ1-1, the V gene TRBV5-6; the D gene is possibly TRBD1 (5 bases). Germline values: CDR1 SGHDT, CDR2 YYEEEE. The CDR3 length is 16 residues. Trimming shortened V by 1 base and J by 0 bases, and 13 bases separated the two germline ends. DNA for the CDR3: TGTGCCAGCAGCTTGATCGGGGGGAGGATGAACACTGAAGCTTTCTTT. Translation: CASSLIGGRMNTEAFF.

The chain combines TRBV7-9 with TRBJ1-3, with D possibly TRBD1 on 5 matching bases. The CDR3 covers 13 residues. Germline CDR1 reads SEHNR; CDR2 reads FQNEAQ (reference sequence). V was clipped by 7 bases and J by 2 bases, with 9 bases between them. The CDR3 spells CASKAGTGNTIYF. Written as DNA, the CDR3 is TGTGCCAGCAAGGCAGGGACTGGAAACACCATATATTTT. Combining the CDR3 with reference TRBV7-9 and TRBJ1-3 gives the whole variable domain DTGVSQNPRHKITKRGQNVTFRCDPISEHNRLYWYRQTLGQGPEFLTYFQNEAQLEKSRLLSDRFSAERPKGSFSTLEIQRTEQGDSAMYLCASKAGTGNTIYFGEGSWLTVV.

The CDR3 region is CASSQGLLAGTYNEQFF. Written as DNA, the CDR3 is TGTGCCAGCAGCCAAGGATTACTAGCGGGTACCTACAATGAGCAGTTCTTC. The chain joins TRBV14 to TRBJ2-1; 9 nucleotides line up with TRBD2. The CDR3 has 17 residues. V dropped 1 base and J dropped 2; count of bases not matched to a gene: 6. Germline assignment: CDR1 SGHDN and CDR2 FVKESK.

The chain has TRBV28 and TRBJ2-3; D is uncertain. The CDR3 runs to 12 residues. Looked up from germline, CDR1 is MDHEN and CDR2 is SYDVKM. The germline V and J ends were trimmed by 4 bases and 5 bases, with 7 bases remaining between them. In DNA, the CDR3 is TGTGCCAGCAGTTCGGTGGGAGATACGCAGTATTTT. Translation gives CASSSVGDTQYF.

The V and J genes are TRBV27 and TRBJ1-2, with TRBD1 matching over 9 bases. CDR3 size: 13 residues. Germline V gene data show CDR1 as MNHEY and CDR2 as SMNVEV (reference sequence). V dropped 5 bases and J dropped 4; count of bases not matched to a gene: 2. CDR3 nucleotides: TGTGCCAGCAGTGGGACAGGGAGCTATGGCTACACCTTC. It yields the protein CASSGTGSYGYTF.

This CDR3 reads CASTSTGTDTQYF. The CDR3 DNA reads as TGCGCCAGCACCTCGACGGGCACAGATACGCAGTATTTT. V is TRBV10-1 and J is TRBJ2-3; D is undetermined. The length of the CDR3 is 13 residues. Germline V lookup: CDR1 WNHNN, CDR2 SYGVQD (reference sequence). V gave up 7 bases and J gave up 1 base, with 9 bases separating them.

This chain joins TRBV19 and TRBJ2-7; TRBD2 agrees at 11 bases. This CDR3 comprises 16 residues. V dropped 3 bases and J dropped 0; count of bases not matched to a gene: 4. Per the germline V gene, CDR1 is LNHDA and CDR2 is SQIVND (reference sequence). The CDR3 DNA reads TGTGCCAGTAGTATCGCTAGCGGGGGGAGCTCCTACGAGCAGTACTTC. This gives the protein CASSIASGGSSYEQYF.

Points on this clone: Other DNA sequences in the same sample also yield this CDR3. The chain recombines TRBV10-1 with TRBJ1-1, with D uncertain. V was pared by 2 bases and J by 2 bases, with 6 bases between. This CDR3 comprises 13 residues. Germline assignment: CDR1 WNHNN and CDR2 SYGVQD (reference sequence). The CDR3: CASSEQANTEAFF. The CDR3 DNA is TGCGCCAGCAGTGAGCAGGCCAACACTGAAGCTTTCTTT.

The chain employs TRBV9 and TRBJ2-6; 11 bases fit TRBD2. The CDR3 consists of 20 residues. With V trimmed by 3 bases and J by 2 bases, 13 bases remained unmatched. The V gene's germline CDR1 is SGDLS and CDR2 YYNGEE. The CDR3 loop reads CASSANTPTSGSPGANVLTF. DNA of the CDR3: TGTGCCAGCAGCGCAAACACCCCTACTAGCGGGAGTCCTGGGGCCAACGTCCTGACTTTC.